These T cell receptor beta chains were read from a single sample in a study of T cell repertoires and HLA-DP antigens. Repertoires were generated with immunoSEQ multiplex PCR, while TCRdb's copy carries only in-frame clones and drops some. The sample consists of approximately 73,000 clones, about 82% of them appearing once. For these TCRs, the target antigens are not known. Specimen: CD4+ T cells from PBMCs. Receptors originate from a man aged 55 to 70 in good health and CMV-seronegative. Both conserved end residues are part of each CDR3. The D gene is left open where the match is weak. The size entry is marked missing in some rows and otherwise reads once, few, many or a size class.

V	D	size	J	DNA	CDR3
TRBV30	.	once	TRBJ1-6	TGTGCCTGGAGTCCAACCCGCTATAATTCACCCCTCCACTTT	CAWSPTRYNSPLHF
TRBV10-2	.	.	TRBJ2-5	TGCGCCAGCAGTGAAACCCCAGAGACCCAGTACTTC	CASSETPETQYF
TRBV7-8	TRBD1	.	TRBJ1-1	TGTGCCAGCAGCGCCCGGGACAGCTCCATGAACACTGAAGCTTTCTTT	CASSARDSSMNTEAFF
TRBV28	.	many	TRBJ1-2	TGTGCCAGCAGTTTGTTAGCTACTTCCTATGGCTACACCTTC	CASSLLATSYGYTF
TRBV2	.	.	TRBJ1-5	TGTGCCAGCAGTCCCGGGACAATATATAGCAATCAGCCCCAGCATTTT	CASSPGTIYSNQPQHF
TRBV7-8	TRBD1	.	TRBJ2-3	TGTGCCAGCAGCTTAGCCGCAGGGGGCCGTGGAGATACGCAGTATTTT	CASSLAAGGRGDTQYF
TRBV4-2	.	.	TRBJ1-6	TGTGCCAGCAGCCAAGACGGCTTCTATAATTCACCCCTCCACTTT	CASSQDGFYNSPLHF
TRBV14	.	once	TRBJ2-2	TGTGCCAGCAGCCCGCGAACATCGCCGGGGACCGGGGAGCTGTTTTTT	CASSPRTSPGTGELFF
TRBV29-1	TRBD1	few	TRBJ2-1	TGCAGCGTTGAAGAGAGGTGGCGACAGGGTGGTTACAATGAGCAGTTCTTC	CSVEERWRQGGYNEQFF
TRBV7-2	TRBD2	.	TRBJ2-4	TGTGCCAGCAGTCGAGGCGGGGGTTCAGCCAAAAACATTCAGTACTTC	CASSRGGGSAKNIQYF
TRBV14	.	few	TRBJ1-1	TGTGCCAGCAGCCACGAAGGACGGGCTGAAGCTTTCTTT	CASSHEGRAEAFF
TRBV5-5	.	.	TRBJ2-2	TGTGCCAGCAGCTTGGCCCCGGTTTCGGCCGGGGAGCTGTTTTTT	CASSLAPVSAGELFF
TRBV5-4	TRBD1	.	TRBJ2-5	TGTGCCAGCAGCTCGCCGGCCACAGGGGTCGAGACCCAGTACTTC	CASSSPATGVETQYF
TRBV7-9	.	.	TRBJ2-3	TGTGCCAGCAGCTCCCCCCCGGACAGCCTCACAGATACGCAGTATTTT	CASSSPPDSLTDTQYF
TRBV15	.	.	TRBJ1-6	TGTGCCACCAGCAGAGATCCGACAACGAATTCACCCCTCCACTTT	CATSRDPTTNSPLHF
TRBV18	.	.	TRBJ2-7	TGTGCCAGCTCTACCGGGGACGGAGGCTACGAGCAGTACTTC	CASSTGDGGYEQYF
TRBV11-2	TRBD1	once	TRBJ2-3	TGTGCCAGCAGCTCGCCCGGGACAGGGGTCACTGCGCAGTATTTT	CASSSPGTGVTAQYF
TRBV7-2	.	.	TRBJ2-5	TGTGCCAGCAGCTTAGCATTCGGGGCGCTCCAGAGAGAGACCCAGTACTTC	CASSLAFGALQRETQYF
TRBV10-2	TRBD2	.	TRBJ2-7	TGCGCCAGCAGTGCTCGAGCGGGGGGGACCTACGAGCAGTACTTC	CASSARAGGTYEQYF
TRBV11-2	.	.	TRBJ2-3	TGTGCCAGCAGCTTAGATCGGGGCTCAGATACGCAGTATTTT	CASSLDRGSDTQYF
TRBV6-6	.	.	TRBJ1-5	TGTGCCAGCAGTTACTCGTCGGGGCAGCCCCAGCATTTT	CASSYSSGQPQHF
TRBV7-9	.	.	TRBJ2-5	TGTGCCAGCAGCAATTGGCGGGACGAAGAGACCCAGTACTTC	CASSNWRDEETQYF
TRBV2	.	.	TRBJ1-2	TGTGCCAGCAGTCCCGCTCGCGACAGGTTTTATGGCTACACCTTC	CASSPARDRFYGYTF
TRBV4-1	.	.	TRBJ1-1	TGCGCCAGCAGCCCCCCGGGCCCGGGGGACACTGAAGCTTTCTTT	CASSPPGPGDTEAFF
TRBV7-2	.	.	TRBJ2-5	TGTGCCAGCACCGCTAGCCTGAACCAGCCCCAAGAGACCCAGTACTTC	CASTASLNQPQETQYF
TRBV6-5	TRBD1	.	TRBJ2-2	TGTGCCAGCAGGCCAGGGGGCAACACCGGGGAGCTGTTTTTT	CASRPGGNTGELFF
TRBV6-5	.	.	TRBJ1-1	TGTGCCAGCAGTTTCCGGGATCCTACGAACACTGAAGCTTTCTTT	CASSFRDPTNTEAFF
TRBV18	.	.	TRBJ1-1	TGTGCCAGCTCCCCTCCAAACAGGGCGGCGAACACTGAAGCTTTCTTT	CASSPPNRAANTEAFF
TRBV15	.	.	TRBJ2-5	TGTGCCACCAGCGCCCGGCTAGGCCAAGAGACCCAGTACTTC	CATSARLGQETQYF
TRBV19	.	.	TRBJ2-5	TGTGCCAGTACCCTGGGCGACACTCAAGAGACCCAGTACTTC	CASTLGDTQETQYF
TRBV19	.	.	TRBJ1-5	TGTGCCAGTAGTACCAAACAGGGAGGCAATCAGCCCCAGCATTTT	CASSTKQGGNQPQHF
TRBV7-6	TRBD2	.	TRBJ2-1	TGTGCCAGCAGCTCGACTAGCGGGGTCTACAATGAGCAGTTCTTC	CASSSTSGVYNEQFF